The 17 T cell receptor beta chains presented below share a single source sample, sequenced in a study of early T cells in non-severe SARS-CoV-2 infection. TCRdb re-called the 5' RACE reads with MiXCR, one entry per CDR3 protein. The sample lists 20,000 to 25,000 distinct CDR3 sequences, 4.5% to 6% seen once, with about 15% in the top ten. Material: whole blood, obtained at baseline. Receptors originate from an adult who was a healthcare worker with PCR-confirmed SARS-CoV-2 infection or an uninfected control (not recorded which).

This clonotype was seen ten or more times. This chain joins TRBV28 and TRBJ1-5; unclear D gene. The CDR3 has 11 amino acids. Between the trimmed V and J ends, which lost 3 bases and 15 bases, there was a span of 12 bases. Germline V gene lookup returns CDR1 MDHEN and CDR2 SYDVKM. As DNA, the CDR3 is TGTGCCAGCAGTTTGGAGGAGATACGGCATTTT. It encodes CASSLEEIRHF.

This clonotype has a count of ten or more. This chain uses TRBV20-1 with TRBJ1-5; D uncertain. V shed 4 bases and J shed 0 bases, with 16 bases lying between them. The CDR3 length is 16 residues. Per the germline V gene, CDR1 is DFQATT and CDR2 is SNEGSKA (reference sequence). The CDR3 bases are TGCAGTGCTAACCGAGACACGGGAAATAGCAATCAGCCCCAGCATTTT. This encodes CSANRDTGNSNQPQHF.

In this sample, this clonotype turned up many times. The V call is TRBV7-6, the J call TRBJ2-5; D possibly matches TRBD1 or TRBD2 (6 bases each). CDR1 SGHVS and CDR2 FNYEAQ come from the germline V gene. The CDR3 runs 15 residues. Trimming took 1 base from V and 4 from J, leaving 13 bases between them. CDR3 in amino acids: CASSLGGGTAETQYF. CDR3 nucleotide sequence: TGTGCCAGCAGCTTAGGAGGGGGGACTGCAGAGACCCAGTACTTC. Full variable domain (rest looked up from reference TRBV7-6 and TRBJ2-5): GAGVSQSPRYKVTKRGQDVALRCDPISGHVSLYWYRQALGQGPEFLTYFNYEAQQDKSGLPNDRFSAERPEGSISTLTIQRTEQRDSAMYRCASSLGGGTAETQYFGPGTRLLVL.

This clonotype was observed a few times. J is TRBJ1-5 and V is TRBV29-1; D is undetermined. V lost 7 bases to trimming and J lost 3 bases, with 10 bases between them. The CDR3 loop spans 12 amino acids. In germline, CDR1 is SQVTM, CDR2 ANQGSEA. The CDR3 region is CSASGHNQPQHF. The CDR3, as DNA: TGCAGCGCCTCTGGGCACAATCAGCCCCAGCATTTT.

At least ten counts were recorded for this clonotype. V and J are TRBV19 and TRBJ1-1; D remains ambiguous. Germline values: CDR1 LNHDA, CDR2 SQIVND (reference sequence). V lost 6 bases, J lost 7 bases, and 18 bases lay in between. The CDR3 runs 14 residues. CDR3 loop: CASRAEWALREAFF. CDR3 DNA: TGTGCCAGTAGGGCGGAGTGGGCACTTCGTGAAGCTTTCTTT.

This clonotype came up many times. The chain uses TRBV3-1 and TRBJ2-7, with a tentative D call TRBD2 (6 bases). V lost 1 base and J 3 bases, leaving 7 bases between the germline ends. Germline assignment: CDR1 LGHDT and CDR2 YNNKEL (reference sequence). The CDR3 loop spans 13 amino acids. The CDR3 spells CASSQGLGYEQYF. The DNA of the CDR3 is TGTGCCAGCAGCCAAGGACTAGGCTACGAGCAGTACTTC.

The genes are TRBV12-3 or TRBV12-4 and TRBJ2-7; D is ambiguous. CDR3 length equals 12 residues. V was clipped by 2 bases and J by 2 bases, with 4 bases between them. The CDR3, as DNA: TGTGCCAGCAGTTTAAGGGCCTACGAGCAGTACTTC. Translation: CASSLRAYEQYF.

The CDR3 DNA is TGTGCCAGCAGCGTAGCCGGTTCGGACACCATATATTTT. It is translated as CASSVAGSDTIYF. This rearrangement joins TRBV9 to TRBJ1-3; the D is unclear. The V end lost 0 bases, the J end lost 8 bases, and 9 bases lay between the germline ends. Germline CDR1 SGDLS, CDR2 YYNGEE. The CDR3 consists of 13 residues.

This clonotype occurred many times. The V gene is TRBV25-1, the J gene TRBJ2-1; 7 nucleotides agree with TRBD1. CDR3 length: 14 residues. Germline V gene data show CDR1 as MGHDK and CDR2 as SYGVNS. With V trimmed by 4 bases and J by 5 bases, 5 bases remained unmatched. CDR3 in amino acids: CASSAGTVNNEQFF. In nucleotides, the CDR3 is TGTGCCAGCAGTGCCGGGACAGTCAACAATGAGCAGTTCTTC.

This clonotype has ten or more counts. V is TRBV6-5 and J is TRBJ1-1; 8 bases are a match to TRBD1. With 2 bases clipped from V and 2 bases from J, the junction kept 10 bases outside the gene matches. The CDR3 sequence is 17 residues long. Germline values: CDR1 MNHEY, CDR2 SVGAGI. The CDR3 reads CASSYPRGRGGNTEAFF. The CDR3 region has the DNA TGTGCCAGCAGTTACCCCAGGGGGCGCGGAGGAAACACTGAAGCTTTCTTT.

The chain recombines TRBV7-2 with TRBJ2-1; a weak D match, TRBD1 (6 bases). With 4 bases removed from V and 4 bases from J, the gap between germline ends came to 17 bases. The CDR3 extends over 16 amino acids. Per the germline V gene, CDR1 is SGHTA and CDR2 is FQGNSA. The CDR3 bases are TGTGCCAGCAGCTCCCGAAACAGGGCCCAGTACAATGAGCAGTTCTTC. Residues: CASSSRNRAQYNEQFF.

The V call is TRBV18, the J call TRBJ1-5, with D perhaps TRBD1 (6 bases). Germline CDR1 reads KGHSH; CDR2 reads LQKENI. This CDR3 comprises 13 residues. Trimming shortened V by 3 bases and J by 7 bases, and 10 bases separated the two germline ends. The DNA of the CDR3 is TGTGCCAGCTCACCCGACAGGACACAGCCCCAGCATTTT. Encoded protein: CASSPDRTQPQHF.

This chain connects TRBV29-1 to TRBJ1-2, with no clear D. Germline V gene data show CDR1 as SQVTM and CDR2 as ANQGSEA. The CDR3 has 13 residues. V dropped 0 bases and J dropped 5 bases, with 10 bases sitting between them. CDR3 DNA sequence: TGCAGCGTTGAAGATCGCAGTGGGTATGGCTACACCTTC. Translating gives CSVEDRSGYGYTF.

The rearrangement links TRBV12-3 or TRBV12-4 to TRBJ2-2, with D perhaps matching TRBD2 (7 bases). The V end lost 0 bases, the J end lost 4 bases, and 9 bases lay between the germline ends. The CDR3 sequence is 15 residues long. CDR3 bases: TGTGCCAGCAGTTTAGCCGGGGGGCTCACCGGGGAGCTGTTTTTT. Translation gives CASSLAGGLTGELFF.

This clonotype was recorded at least ten times. The chain recombines TRBV6-2 or TRBV6-3 with TRBJ2-5, with unresolved D. The CDR3 length is 13 residues. CDR1 and CDR2 (germline): MNHEY, SVGEGT. The V and J ends lost 0 bases and 1 base respectively, with 3 bases between them. The CDR3 sequence is CASSYSTQETQYF. DNA for the CDR3: TGTGCCAGCAGTTACTCGACCCAAGAGACCCAGTACTTC.

This clonotype was counted at least ten times. The V and J genes are TRBV3-1 and TRBJ1-3, with D unresolved. The length of the CDR3 is 14 residues. CDR1 is LGHDT and CDR2 is YNNKEL in the germline V gene (reference sequence). V lost 4 bases, J lost 4 bases, and 11 bases lay in between. CDR3 bases: TGTGCCAGCAGCCTTGACCCCAGGGGAAACACCATATATTTT. Protein product: CASSLDPRGNTIYF.

This clonotype was observed a few times. V usage is TRBV25-1 and J usage is TRBJ2-4; no clear D. The V and J ends lost 3 bases and 9 bases respectively, with 9 bases between them. The CDR3 totals 12 residues. Germline V lookup: CDR1 MGHDK, CDR2 SYGVNS. The CDR3 sequence is CASSEFVGIQYF. CDR3 nucleotides: TGTGCCAGCAGTGAGTTCGTCGGCATTCAGTACTTC.